Following are 14 T cell receptor beta chains from one sample sequenced in a study of cytomegalovirus exposure and HLA in healthy donors. Primers for the PCR totalled 60 Vbeta and 13 Jbeta. Profiled with immunoSEQ multiplex PCR; TCRdb holds only in-frame clones, not every one. Here the sample spans roughly 220,000 clones, roughly 70% being singletons. The source material was PBMCs. Receptors were obtained from a woman aged 25 to 39 in good health and CMV-seronegative.

This clone was picked up one time. DNA for the CDR3: TGTGCCAGCAGCCACAGGGGCGCGGGCACAGATACGCAGTATTTT. Its protein product is CASSHRGAGTDTQYF. The rearrangement uses TRBV6-1 and TRBJ2-3; 7 positions agree with TRBD1. The germline V gene encodes CDR1 MNHNS and CDR2 SASEGT. V shed 6 bases and J 1 base; nucleotides not matched to a gene: 7. The CDR3 is made up of 15 amino acids.

V gene TRBV7-9 combines with J gene TRBJ2-7, with 10 bases matching TRBD1. The CDR3 loop spans 15 amino acids. Per the germline V gene, CDR1 is SEHNR and CDR2 is FQNEAQ (reference sequence). V lost 4 bases and J lost 1; bases outside the gene matches: 4. The CDR3 reads CASSYRDRGSYEQYF. The CDR3 coding sequence is TGTGCCAGCAGCTACCGGGACAGGGGTTCCTACGAGCAGTACTTC.

This sequence joins TRBV2 and TRBJ2-2, with 8 bases matching TRBD2. Germline CDR1 is SNHLY and CDR2 is FYNNEI. J lost 5 bases, V lost 4 bases, and 3 bases had no gene match. This CDR3 is 14 amino acids long. The DNA for the CDR3 is TGTGCCAGCAGTGTAACTAGCGGTACCGGGGAGCTGTTTTTT. This codes for CASSVTSGTGELFF. Looking up the rest from reference TRBV2 and TRBJ2-2 gives the full variable domain: EPEVTQTPSHQVTQMGQEVILRCVPISNHLYFYWYRQILGQKVEFLVSFYNNEISEKSEIFDDQFSVERPDGSNFTLKIRSTKLEDSAMYFCASSVTSGTGELFFGEGSRLTVL.

The rearrangement joins TRBV5-8 to TRBJ2-1, with 11 positions matching TRBD2. The CDR3 sequence is 17 residues long. The trim removed 7 bases at V and 3 bases at J, leaving 12 bases unmatched. CDR1 and CDR2 (germline): SGHTS, YDEGEE. CDR3 protein: CASLWLAGGRFYNEQFF. The CDR3, as DNA: TGTGCCAGCCTTTGGCTAGCGGGGGGACGATTCTACAATGAGCAGTTCTTC.

The rearrangement joins TRBV5-5 to TRBJ1-4; 9 positions match TRBD1. The CDR3 spans 15 residues. The junction had 7 bases not matched to a gene; V was cut back by 4 bases and J by 6 bases. Germline lookup yields CDR1 SGHKS and CDR2 YYEKEE (reference sequence). CDR3 in amino acids: CASSLGQGADEKLFF. Here the CDR3 DNA reads TGTGCCAGCAGCCTGGGACAGGGAGCAGATGAAAAACTGTTTTTT.

The chain uses TRBV27 and TRBJ2-4; D is unclear. Trimming removed 3 bases at V and 2 bases at J, with 11 bases between. The germline CDR1 and CDR2 sequences are MNHEY and SMNVEV (reference sequence). The CDR3 covers 15 residues. The CDR3 loop is CASSFSLLTKNIQYF. Here the CDR3 DNA reads TGTGCCAGCAGTTTTAGTTTACTAACCAAAAACATTCAGTACTTC.

The genes are TRBV6-1 and TRBJ1-5; unclear D gene. Trimming took 5 bases from V and 2 from J, leaving 10 bases between them. Germline CDR1 reads MNHNS; CDR2 reads SASEGT. The CDR3 is 14 residues long. CDR3 loop: CASSSTRRNQPQHF. CDR3 coding DNA: TGTGCCAGCAGTTCAACGCGGCGCAATCAGCCCCAGCATTTT.

The chain uses TRBV18 and TRBJ1-1, with TRBD1 identical over 9 bases. V trimming: 0 bases; J trimming: 4 bases; junction bases outside the gene matches: 6. Germline CDR1 KGHSH, CDR2 LQKENI. This CDR3 has 16 amino acids. CDR3 region: CASSPPGTGRGTEAFF. The CDR3 DNA follows: TGTGCCAGCTCACCACCCGGGACAGGGAGAGGCACTGAAGCTTTCTTT.

There are a few counts of this clone. The rearrangement uses TRBV27 and TRBJ2-3, with 7 bases matching TRBD2. The CDR3 has 13 residues. Germline V gene lookup returns CDR1 MNHEY and CDR2 SMNVEV (reference sequence). CDR3 residues: CDRKWGGTDTQYF. In DNA, the CDR3 is TGTGACAGAAAATGGGGGGGGACAGATACGCAGTATTTT.

The chain recombines TRBV11-3 with TRBJ2-3; 8 bases match TRBD2. Germline trimming cut 5 bases from V and 5 bases from J; bases unmatched to any gene: 15. CDR1 is SGHNT, CDR2 YENEEA, per germline. The length of the CDR3 is 17 residues. The CDR3 coding sequence is TGTGCCAGCAGCACTAGCTCCCTCGGACTAGCAGGAGATACGCAGTATTTT. It specifies CASSTSSLGLAGDTQYF.

The V and J genes are TRBV7-8 and TRBJ1-5; D ambiguous. Trimming cost V 3 bases and J 1 base, with 10 bases left between them. The germline V gene has CDR1 SGHVS and CDR2 FQNEAQ. The CDR3 contains 15 residues. The DNA for the CDR3 is TGTGCCAGCAGCTTCGCTAGCTCGAGCAATCAGCCCCAGCATTTT. Amino acids: CASSFASSSNQPQHF.

The J gene is TRBJ2-4, the V gene TRBV30; D gene uncertain. Germline CDR1 GTSNPN, CDR2 SVGIG (reference sequence). The V end lost 4 bases, the J end lost 7 bases, and 8 bases lay between the germline ends. There are 11 residues in the CDR3. CDR3 loop: CAWTVENIQYF. DNA for the CDR3: TGTGCCTGGACCGTGGAGAACATTCAGTACTTC.

This clone was seen only once. The V and J genes are TRBV4-1 and TRBJ2-7, with 7 bases identical to TRBD1. The CDR3 has 13 residues. Germline V gene lookup returns CDR1 MGHRA and CDR2 YSYEKL. After removal of 5 bases from V and 2 bases from J, the junction contained 3 bases not matched to a gene. The CDR3 spells CASSYDRAYEQYF. In nucleotides, the CDR3 is TGCGCCAGCAGCTACGACAGGGCCTACGAGCAGTACTTC.

J is TRBJ1-2 and V is TRBV11-2, with D perhaps TRBD1 (5 bases). Trimming stripped 3 bases from V and 4 bases from J, with 12 bases between. The germline CDR1 and CDR2 sequences are SGHAT and FQNNGV. The length of the CDR3 is 14 residues. CDR3 nucleotide sequence: TGTGCCAGCAGCTTTTCGGGGGAAGGCTATGGCTACACCTTC. The encoded protein is CASSFSGEGYGYTF.